These 18 T cell receptor beta chains share one sample of origin, sequenced in a study of T cell clones after liver transplantation. Here immunoSEQ multiplex PCR was the method, and the copy in TCRdb shows in-frame clones only, minus some. The data contain 50,000 to 70,000 clones, approximately 63% of them singletons. The material sequenced was CD4+ T cells from blood, taken at the roughly 16-month timepoint. These receptors were taken from a human patient who received a liver transplant. Among the T cells, some may be from the graft donor.

This chain links TRBV2 with TRBJ2-3; 12 positions agree with TRBD2. This CDR3 spans 16 amino acids. The trim removed 6 bases at V and 0 bases at J, leaving 4 bases unmatched. Germline V lookup: CDR1 SNHLY, CDR2 FYNNEI. This chain's CDR3 is CASRGTSGPSTDTQYF. The CDR3 DNA follows: TGTGCCAGCAGAGGGACTAGCGGGCCGAGCACAGATACGCAGTATTTT. Looking up the rest from reference TRBV2 and TRBJ2-3 gives the full variable domain: EPEVTQTPSHQVTQMGQEVILRCVPISNHLYFYWYRQILGQKVEFLVSFYNNEISEKSEIFDDQFSVERPDGSNFTLKIRSTKLEDSAMYFCASRGTSGPSTDTQYFGPGTRLTVL.

The chain recombines TRBV7-6 with TRBJ2-1; TRBD1 matches 10 bases. The CDR3 runs 18 residues. Germline V CDR1 and CDR2: SGHVS, FNYEAQ. V lost 5 bases and J lost 0; bases outside the gene matches: 10. CDR3 bases: TGTGCCAGCAGCCATGGGACAGGGGTCTTCAGCTCCTACAATGAGCAGTTCTTC. Translating gives CASSHGTGVFSSYNEQFF.

V gene TRBV6-5 combines with J gene TRBJ2-5, with 9 bases matching TRBD1. The V segment lost 6 bases and the J segment 10 bases; nucleotides outside the gene matches: 3. Germline CDR1 is MNHEY and CDR2 is SVGAGI. This CDR3 spans 11 amino acids. This CDR3 is CASSRQGDQYF. The CDR3, as DNA: TGTGCCAGCAGCAGACAGGGGGACCAGTACTTC.

CDR3 loop: CASSEGSVQETQYF. The CDR3 DNA is TGTGCCAGTAGTGAGGGCAGTGTCCAAGAGACCCAGTACTTC. This rearrangement joins TRBV19 to TRBJ2-5; D possibly corresponds to TRBD2 (5 bases). CDR3 length: 14 residues. V shed 5 bases and J shed 1 base, with 11 bases lying between them. In germline, CDR1 is LNHDA, CDR2 SQIVND (reference sequence).

This chain connects TRBV30 to TRBJ2-7; 9 positions match TRBD1. The junction had 9 bases not matched to a gene; V was cut back by 3 bases and J by 0 bases. This CDR3 contains 16 residues. Germline loops: CDR1 GTSNPN, CDR2 SVGIG (reference sequence). The CDR3 protein is CAWSDGDRGSSYEQYV. The CDR3 DNA sequence: TGTGCCTGGAGCGACGGTGACAGGGGGAGCTCCTACGAGCAGTACGTC.

V usage is TRBV6-1 and J usage is TRBJ1-4, with D tentatively TRBD1 (5 bases). Deletions cut 3 bases from V and 2 bases from J, with 7 bases between. Germline V lookup: CDR1 MNHNS, CDR2 SASEGT. There are 14 residues in the CDR3. The CDR3 region is CASSEGRTNEKLFF. In DNA, the CDR3 is TGTGCCAGCAGTGAGGGACGGACTAATGAAAAACTGTTTTTT.

The chain uses TRBV30 and TRBJ2-1; possibly TRBD1 or TRBD2 for D (5 bases each). V was cut by 0 bases and J by 4 bases, with 10 bases left in between. CDR3 length equals 14 residues. In germline, CDR1 is GTSNPN, CDR2 SVGIG (reference sequence). This CDR3 reads CAWSVGVRYNEQFF. The CDR3 DNA reads as TGTGCCTGGAGTGTGGGGGTTCGTTACAATGAGCAGTTCTTC.

The rearrangement uses TRBV5-1 and TRBJ2-3, with a tentative D call TRBD2 (6 bases). The V and J ends lost 4 bases and 4 bases respectively, with 13 bases between them. Germline CDR1 SGHRS, CDR2 YFSETQ. The CDR3 length is 14 residues. CDR3 loop: CASSPGTHADTQYF. The CDR3 region has the DNA TGCGCCAGCAGCCCCGGGACTCACGCAGATACGCAGTATTTT.

The chain uses TRBV11-3 and TRBJ1-1; D remains ambiguous. The germline gives CDR1 SGHNT, CDR2 YENEEA. Trimming took 5 bases from V and 2 from J, leaving 9 bases between them. The CDR3 runs 13 residues. CDR3: CASSPTLNTEAFF. CDR3 sequence (DNA): TGTGCCAGCAGCCCGACACTAAACACTGAAGCTTTCTTT. Using reference TRBV11-3 and TRBJ1-1 for the parts outside the CDR3, the full variable domain is EAGVVQSPRYKIIEKKQPVAFWCNPISGHNTLYWYLQNLGQGPELLIRYENEEAVDDSQLPKDRFSAERLKGVDSTLKIQPAELGDSAVYLCASSPTLNTEAFFGQGTRLTVV.

The V gene is TRBV29-1, the J gene TRBJ2-2, with D unresolved. Germline V gene lookup returns CDR1 SQVTM and CDR2 ANQGSEA. This CDR3 is built from 15 residues. Trimming pared 6 bases from V and 6 bases from J, leaving 20 bases between. The DNA of the CDR3 is TGCAGCGTCACCTCGGGCAGCGCGCACGCCGGGGAGCTGTTTTTT. As protein: CSVTSGSAHAGELFF.

The CDR3 DNA follows: TGTGCCAGCATTCCTTCATGGGGGGCAGATACGCAGTATTTT. Its protein is CASIPSWGADTQYF. The V gene is TRBV6-1, the J gene TRBJ2-3; D is perhaps TRBD2 (6 bases). The CDR3 consists of 14 residues. Germline CDR1 and CDR2: MNHNS and SASEGT. The V gene lost 7 bases and the J gene lost 4 bases, with 15 bases spanning the gap.

The chain uses TRBV6-1 and TRBJ2-7, with 11 positions matching TRBD1. The CDR3 runs 14 residues. Germline loops: CDR1 MNHNS, CDR2 SASEGT. The ends lost 6 bases at V and 7 bases at J; junction bases unmatched: 8. CDR3: CASRVDRGLREQYF. The CDR3 DNA follows: TGTGCCAGCAGGGTGGACAGGGGGCTAAGAGAGCAGTACTTC.

The chain couples TRBV2 to TRBJ2-1, with a weak D call TRBD2 (5 bases). This CDR3 spans 13 amino acids. Germline V gene lookup returns CDR1 SNHLY and CDR2 FYNNEI. V shed 2 bases and J shed 7 bases, with 9 bases lying between them. The CDR3 DNA reads as TGTGCCAGCAGTGAAAACGGGGTTAATGAGCAGTTCTTC. Residues: CASSENGVNEQFF.

The CDR3 spells CASSLASMNGQFF. In DNA form, the CDR3 reads TGTGCCAGCAGCCTCGCATCAATGAACGGGCAGTTCTTC. This rearrangement joins TRBV7-2 to TRBJ2-1; D unresolved. CDR1 is SGHTA and CDR2 is FQGNSA in the germline V gene. Trimming shortened V by 5 bases and J by 12 bases, and 17 bases separated the two germline ends. This CDR3 contains 13 residues.

The V call is TRBV18, the J call TRBJ2-7, with 7 bases matching TRBD1. The CDR3 has 12 amino acids. Trimming at V came to 6 bases and at J to 7 bases, leaving 6 bases not matched to a gene. In germline, CDR1 is KGHSH, CDR2 LQKENI. CDR3 sequence reads: CASSFIQGEQYF. In DNA form, the CDR3 reads TGTGCCAGCTCCTTCATACAGGGGGAGCAGTACTTC.

The chain uses TRBV7-2 and TRBJ1-2; the match to TRBD1 covers 8 bases. The V gene end was trimmed by 5 bases and the J gene end by 8 bases; junction bases not matched to a gene: 4. CDR3 length: 12 residues. The germline CDR1 and CDR2 sequences are SGHTA and FQGNSA. CDR3 sequence reads: CASSLDRDGYTF. The DNA of the CDR3 is TGTGCCAGCAGCCTGGACAGGGACGGCTACACCTTC.

The rearrangement links TRBV27 to TRBJ2-2; D gene unclear. The CDR3 has 14 amino acids. Trimming pared 2 bases from V and 4 bases from J, leaving 8 bases between. Germline V gene sequence: CDR1 MNHEY, CDR2 SMNVEV (reference sequence). DNA of the CDR3: TGTGCCAGCAGTTTAGGTCCTTTCACCGGGGAGCTGTTTTTT. This gives the protein CASSLGPFTGELFF.

This rearrangement joins TRBV18 to TRBJ1-1; D is uncertain. Germline CDR1 reads KGHSH; CDR2 reads LQKENI. V was shortened by 2 bases and J by 1 base, with 11 bases between the two germline ends. CDR3 length: 15 residues. In DNA form, the CDR3 reads TGTGCCAGCTCACCATTTTCGCAAAAGAACACTGAAGCTTTCTTT. Its protein product is CASSPFSQKNTEAFF. Full variable domain (remainder filled in from reference TRBV18 and TRBJ1-1): NAGVMQNPRHLVRRRGQEARLRCSPMKGHSHVYWYRQLPEEGLKFMVYLQKENIIDESGMPKERFSAEFPKEGPSILRIQQVVRGDSAAYFCASSPFSQKNTEAFFGQGTRLTVV.